This T cell receptor (beta chain) was captured by sequencing in a study of blood T cell repertoires in COVID-19. Repertoires were generated with immunoSEQ multiplex PCR, while TCRdb's copy carries only in-frame clones and drops some. The sample lists roughly 200,000 clones; approximately 81% were seen once. This CDR3 contains 13 residues. Germline loops: CDR1 SGHRS, CDR2 YFSETQ. V was shortened by 8 bases and J by 3 bases, with 12 bases between the two germline ends. The gene calls are TRBV5-1 and TRBJ2-1; TRBD2 is a possible D gene (6 bases). The source is a human donor in a cohort sampled during active COVID-19. What was sequenced was peripheral blood. Written as DNA, the CDR3 is TGCGCCAGAAGCCGGGACTGCTACAATGAGCAGTTCTTC. It encodes CARSRDCYNEQFF.